A selection of T cell receptor beta chains follows, all from one sample in a study of blood T cell repertoires in COVID-19. Clones were sequenced by immunoSEQ multiplex PCR, and TCRdb holds only the in-frame ones, with some missing. The table includes approximately 300,000 clones, 85% detected once. Sample: PBMCs or T cells enriched from blood (not recorded which). The receptors here all came from a woman under 40 who had been exposed to COVID-19. Each CDR3 is given with its conserved first and last residue. Each record gives: CDR3 length, J gene, clone size, D gene, V gene, CDR3 DNA, CDR3 protein. A D gene is named only where the DNA matches it firmly. Clone sizes are given selectively: once, few, many, or a class where the clone is expanded.

15 TRBJ2-7 . TRBD1 TRBV28 TGTGCCAGCAGGGATGGGACAGCGGCCCCCTACGAGCAGTACTTC CASRDGTAAPYEQYF
15 TRBJ1-1 . . TRBV13 TGTGCCAGCAGCTTTTATGGGGGGAGGAACACTGAAGCTTTCTTT CASSFYGGRNTEAFF
15 TRBJ2-5 . TRBD1 TRBV4-1 TGCGCCAGCAGCTACCCGAGGTCAGGGGGCGAGACCCAGTACTTC CASSYPRSGGETQYF
15 TRBJ1-5 . TRBD1 TRBV28 TGTGCCAGCAGTAAAGGGACAGGGGGCTCTCAGCCCCAGCATTTT CASSKGTGGSQPQHF
18 TRBJ2-1 . TRBD1 TRBV5-8 TGTGCCAGCAGCCGGACAGGGGGCGGACAACGGAGATACAATGAGCAGTTCTTC CASSRTGGGQRRYNEQFF
14 TRBJ1-2 . . TRBV6-4 TGTGCCAGCAGTGAAAATCAGGGGCTCTATGGCTACACCTTC CASSENQGLYGYTF
12 TRBJ2-3 . TRBD2 TRBV30 TGTGCCTGGAGTCTAGGGAGCGGGAGGTGGGATTTT CAWSLGSGRWDF
15 TRBJ1-3 once TRBD1 TRBV28 TGTGCCAGCAGCCTTGGGACAGGGCCAGGAAACACCATATATTTT CASSLGTGPGNTIYF
18 TRBJ2-1 . TRBD2 TRBV7-3 TGTGCCAGCAGCCCTACAGGACTAGCGGGGGGCTCCTACAATGAGCAGTTCTTC CASSPTGLAGGSYNEQFF
17 TRBJ1-3 . . TRBV4-3 TGCGCCAGCAGCCAAGACCGAGGCCCAGGGACTGGAAACACCATATATTTT CASSQDRGPGTGNTIYF
11 TRBJ1-4 . . TRBV5-1 TGCGCCAGCACTTACTCAGAAAAACTGTTTTTT CASTYSEKLFF
16 TRBJ1-5 . . TRBV7-9 TGTGCCAGCAGCTCAGCGGCCGGGACACTCGGTCAGCCCCAGCATTTT CASSSAAGTLGQPQHF
20 TRBJ2-1 . TRBD2 TRBV27 TGTGCCAGCAGTTTCTCCGGACTAGCGGGGGGAGCCTTTGGGGACAATGAGCAGTTCTTC CASSFSGLAGGAFGDNEQFF
16 TRBJ1-6 . . TRBV28 TGTGCCAGCAGTCTCCCCCGGGGGTCCTATAATTCACCCCTCCACTTT CASSLPRGSYNSPLHF
14 TRBJ2-5 . TRBD2 TRBV7-9 TGTGCCAGCAGCTTAGAACTAGCGGAAGAGACCCAGTACTTC CASSLELAEETQYF